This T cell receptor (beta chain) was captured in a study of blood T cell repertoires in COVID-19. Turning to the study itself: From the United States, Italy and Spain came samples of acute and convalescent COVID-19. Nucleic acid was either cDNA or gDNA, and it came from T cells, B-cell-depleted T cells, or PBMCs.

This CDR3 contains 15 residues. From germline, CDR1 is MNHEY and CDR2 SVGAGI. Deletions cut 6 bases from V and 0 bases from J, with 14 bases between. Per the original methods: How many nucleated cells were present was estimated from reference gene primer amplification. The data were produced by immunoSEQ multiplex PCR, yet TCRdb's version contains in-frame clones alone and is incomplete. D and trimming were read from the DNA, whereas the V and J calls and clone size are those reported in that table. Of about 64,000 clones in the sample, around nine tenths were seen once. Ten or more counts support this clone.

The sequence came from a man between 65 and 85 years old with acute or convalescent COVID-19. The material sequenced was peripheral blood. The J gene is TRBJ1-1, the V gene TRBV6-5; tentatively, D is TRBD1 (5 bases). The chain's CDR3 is CASRPGGSMNTEAFF. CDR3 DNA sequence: TGTGCCAGCAGGCCCGGGGGGAGCATGAACACTGAAGCTTTCTTT.